This is a list of T cell receptor beta chains from one sample in a study of T cell responses to AZD1222 COVID-19 vaccine. TCRdb keeps only in-frame clones here, not all; method: immunoSEQ multiplex PCR. The table includes about 130,000 clones, more than 85% detected once. The sample consisted of peripheral blood, taken on day 0 of AZD1222 vaccination. Every receptor here comes from an adult in good health. Each CDR3 is given with its conserved first and last residue. The D gene is left open where the match is weak. Clone size is given for some rows only: seen once, a few or many times, or a class if the clone is expanded.

v_gene,j_gene,d_gene,abundance,CDR3aa,CDR3nt
TRBV6-2/TRBV6-3,TRBJ2-2,TRBD2,.,CASSRLAGAGELFF,TGTGCCAGCAGCCGACTAGCGGGGGCCGGGGAGCTGTTTTTT
TRBV12-3/TRBV12-4,TRBJ2-3,.,.,CASVGGSDTQYF,TGTGCCAGCGTGGGGGGATCGGATACGCAGTATTTT
TRBV5-1,TRBJ2-7,TRBD1,.,CASSALRDRGTYEQYF,TGCGCCAGCAGTGCGCTCCGGGACAGGGGAACCTACGAGCAGTACTTC
TRBV7-9,TRBJ1-1,.,.,CASSLDRTGRTEAFF,TGTGCCAGCAGCTTAGATAGAACGGGTCGGACTGAAGCTTTCTTT
TRBV11-2,TRBJ2-3,TRBD2,.,CASSSVERGNTDTQYF,TGTGCCAGCAGCTCTGTGGAGCGGGGGAACACAGATACGCAGTATTTT
TRBV30,TRBJ2-1,TRBD2,once,CAWSVNSGAEQFF,TGTGCCTGGAGTGTGAATAGCGGGGCTGAGCAGTTCTTC
TRBV9,TRBJ2-1,TRBD2,.,CASSADSLAGLAGGNEQFF,TGTGCCAGCAGCGCCGACAGCCTCGCCGGGCTAGCGGGGGGCAATGAGCAGTTCTTC
TRBV2,TRBJ1-1,.,.,CASSEEVQTEAFF,TGTGCCAGCAGTGAAGAGGTACAGACTGAAGCTTTCTTT
TRBV3-1/TRBV3-2,TRBJ2-3,.,.,CASSQTQDSGGDTQYF,TGTGCCAGCAGCCAAACCCAAGACAGTGGAGGAGATACGCAGTATTTT
TRBV27,TRBJ1-1,TRBD1,.,CASSLTGVNTEAFF,TGTGCCAGCAGCCTAACAGGGGTAAACACTGAAGCTTTCTTT
TRBV30,TRBJ1-5,.,.,CAWSVDRLPVSGQPQHF,TGTGCCTGGAGTGTGGATAGGCTGCCCGTGTCTGGCCAGCCCCAGCATTTT
TRBV5-1,TRBJ1-4,TRBD1,.,CASSFRDRGSYEKLFF,TGCGCCAGCAGCTTCCGGGACAGGGGGTCGTATGAAAAACTGTTTTTT
TRBV3-1/TRBV3-2,TRBJ1-1,.,.,CASSQEIWVNTEAFF,TGTGCCAGCAGCCAAGAAATTTGGGTGAACACTGAAGCTTTCTTT
TRBV30,TRBJ2-1,TRBD2,.,CAWATSGGAGGQFF,TGTGCCTGGGCGACTAGCGGGGGGGCCGGAGGACAGTTCTTC
TRBV19,TRBJ2-7,.,.,CASSPGGNTYEQYF,TGTGCCAGTAGCCCCGGTGGGAACACCTACGAGCAGTACTTC
TRBV28,TRBJ2-6,.,.,CASSRIRSSGANVLTF,TGTGCCAGCAGCCGAATCAGAAGTTCTGGGGCCAACGTCCTGACTTTC
TRBV7-9,TRBJ2-1,TRBD1,.,CASSSFKYRGQFF,TGTGCCAGCAGCTCTTTTAAGTACAGGGGACAGTTCTTC
TRBV2,TRBJ1-2,TRBD1,once,CASRRGQGSFGYTF,TGTGCCAGCAGACGGGGACAGGGGTCGTTTGGCTACACCTTC
TRBV28,TRBJ1-1,TRBD1,.,CASSRTGGAYTEAFF,TGTGCCAGCAGTCGTACAGGGGGCGCGTACACTGAAGCTTTCTTT
TRBV29-1,TRBJ2-2,.,.,CSVKAPNTGELFF,TGCAGCGTTAAGGCACCGAACACCGGGGAGCTGTTTTTT
TRBV5-1,TRBJ1-1,TRBD1,.,CASSQQMTGMNTEAFF,TGCGCCAGCAGCCAACAAATGACAGGGATGAACACTGAAGCTTTCTTT
TRBV2,TRBJ1-6,.,.,CASSTRANNSPLHF,TGTGCCAGCAGTACCAGGGCTAATAATTCACCCCTCCACTTT
TRBV27,TRBJ2-3,.,.,CASSLYGGGTDTQYF,TGTGCCAGCAGTTTATACGGGGGAGGCACAGATACGCAGTATTTT
TRBV4-3,TRBJ2-2,TRBD2,.,CASSHYAGTSGGAGSDAGELFF,TGCGCCAGCAGCCACTATGCCGGGACTAGCGGGGGGGCCGGGTCAGACGCCGGGGAGCTGTTTTTT
TRBV11-3,TRBJ2-3,.,.,CASSLGQISTDTQYF,TGTGCCAGCAGCTTAGGACAGATTTCCACAGATACGCAGTATTTT
TRBV4-1,TRBJ1-1,.,.,CASSHRTVDTEAFF,TGCGCCAGCAGCCATAGAACAGTCGACACTGAAGCTTTCTTT
TRBV18,TRBJ1-3,.,.,CASSHSEVFAGNTIYF,TGTGCCAGCTCACATTCCGAGGTATTTGCAGGAAACACCATATATTTT
TRBV5-4,TRBJ1-1,.,.,CASSQSKRTGLNTEAFF,TGTGCCAGCAGCCAGAGCAAACGAACAGGGCTGAACACTGAAGCTTTCTTT
TRBV2,TRBJ2-3,.,.,CASSEEMGPLITQYF,TGTGCCAGCAGTGAAGAGATGGGACCCCTTATTACGCAGTATTTT
TRBV24-1,TRBJ1-2,.,.,CATSDSSGANYGYTF,TGTGCCACCAGTGATTCTTCAGGGGCAAACTATGGCTACACCTTC
TRBV2,TRBJ1-1,.,.,CASSGDRNTEAFF,TGTGCCAGCAGCGGGGATCGGAACACTGAAGCTTTCTTT
TRBV15,TRBJ1-2,TRBD1,.,CATSPPLTGAYSVYGYTF,TGTGCCACCAGCCCCCCACTGACAGGGGCCTACTCCGTGTATGGCTACACCTTC
TRBV6-5,TRBJ2-7,.,.,CASSLDTAYEQYF,TGTGCCAGCAGTCTAGACACAGCCTACGAGCAGTACTTC
TRBV28,TRBJ1-2,TRBD1,.,CASSSRDRGRYYGYTF,TGTGCCAGCAGTTCCCGGGACAGGGGAAGGTACTATGGCTACACCTTC
TRBV24-1,TRBJ1-5,TRBD1,once,CATSDSNRGDQPQHF,TGTGCCACCAGTGATTCGAACAGGGGGGATCAGCCCCAGCATTTT
TRBV2,TRBJ2-7,.,.,CASSGRRDRVPDYEQYF,TGTGCCAGCAGTGGGCGTAGGGATCGGGTTCCGGACTACGAGCAGTACTTC
TRBV5-1,TRBJ1-6,.,.,CASSLGTFLTPLHF,TGCGCCAGCAGCTTGGGGACGTTTTTGACACCCCTCCACTTT
TRBV4-1,TRBJ1-2,TRBD1,.,CASSQSTGGDGYTF,TGCGCCAGCAGCCAGTCTACAGGGGGCGATGGCTACACCTTC
TRBV6-5,TRBJ1-2,.,.,CASRHNRGANYGYTF,TGTGCCAGCAGACATAACAGAGGAGCCAACTATGGCTACACCTTC
TRBV5-1,TRBJ1-1,.,.,CASSTARIAEAFF,TGCGCCAGCAGCACCGCACGAATTGCTGAAGCTTTCTTT
TRBV19,TRBJ1-5,TRBD1,.,CASSIGQGESLAQPQHF,TGTGCCAGTAGTATAGGACAGGGAGAAAGCCTTGCCCAGCCCCAGCATTTT
TRBV3-1/TRBV3-2,TRBJ2-7,.,.,CASSQVGQREQYF,TGTGCCAGCAGCCAAGTGGGCCAGCGGGAGCAGTACTTC
TRBV3-1/TRBV3-2,TRBJ1-1,.,.,CASSPTLGQSMNTEAFF,TGTGCCAGCAGCCCAACTCTGGGACAATCCATGAACACTGAAGCTTTCTTT
TRBV4-1,TRBJ2-7,.,once,CASSQEPGQRIGEQYF,TGCGCCAGCAGCCAAGAACCGGGACAAAGGATAGGGGAGCAGTACTTC
TRBV5-1,TRBJ2-1,.,.,CASSLGGSYNEQFF,TGCGCCAGCAGCTTGGGCGGAAGCTACAATGAGCAGTTCTTC
TRBV6-2/TRBV6-3,TRBJ1-1,.,.,CASSDLRGEAFF,TGTGCCAGCAGTGACCTTAGGGGTGAAGCTTTCTTT
TRBV15,TRBJ2-1,.,once,CATSGGSYNEQFF,TGTGCCACCAGTGGGGGTTCTTACAATGAGCAGTTCTTC
TRBV27,TRBJ2-1,.,.,CASSFRRGTEQFF,TGTGCCAGCAGTTTCCGCCGAGGTACTGAGCAGTTCTTC